This TCR beta chain was identified in a study of shared clonotypes between healthy human individuals. Study results and limitations: Sharing of clonotypes among donors was expected to vary with sequencing depth.

As concerns this clone: What it binds is unknown.

Recent vaccinations or acute infections were absent in the healthy HIV-negative adult donors. Among the donors, all were Caucasian adults who lived in Nashville, Tennessee. Losses at the gene ends were 4 bases for V and 7 bases for J; bases not matched to a gene: 6. The CDR3 is 15 residues long. The germline gives CDR1 SNHLY, CDR2 FYNNEI. The run depth of the assay was deep. Measured with immunoSEQ multiplex PCR; TCRdb has only the in-frame clones, and not every one. Of approximately 470,000 clones in the sample, about 85% were seen once. Sequencing was done on a sample of PBMCs. This sequence originates from a woman aged 40-49 years in good health. Some clones in this sample may be carry-over from other donors' samples. This chain links TRBV2 with TRBJ1-4, with 10 nucleotides matching TRBD1. CDR3 bases: TGTGCCAGCAGTGGACCGACAGGGGGCGTTGAAAAACTGTTTTTT. Its protein product is CASSGPTGGVEKLFF. Looking up the rest from reference TRBV2 and TRBJ1-4 gives the full variable domain: EPEVTQTPSHQVTQMGQEVILRCVPISNHLYFYWYRQILGQKVEFLVSFYNNEISEKSEIFDDQFSVERPDGSNFTLKIRSTKLEDSAMYFCASSGPTGGVEKLFFGSGTQLSVL.